This entry concerns a single TCR beta chain. The sample comes from a study of blood T cell repertoires in COVID-19. Generated by immunoSEQ multiplex PCR, the TCRdb table keeps only in-frame clones and is missing some. The sample holds over 150,000 clones, around 82% seen once. Seattle researchers signed up patients amid active infection and tracked them longitudinally. Sequences were obtained from peripheral blood. The sequence derives from a man aged 60 to 75 with COVID-19, enrolled during active disease.

This CDR3 reads CASSVRGANEKLFF. The CDR3 DNA reads as TGTGCCAGTAGTGTCAGGGGAGCTAATGAAAAACTGTTTTTT. The genes are TRBV19 and TRBJ1-4; tentatively, D is TRBD1 (6 bases). This CDR3 has 14 amino acids. Trimming took 5 bases from V and 3 from J, leaving 10 bases between them. The V gene's germline CDR1 is LNHDA and CDR2 SQIVND (reference sequence).